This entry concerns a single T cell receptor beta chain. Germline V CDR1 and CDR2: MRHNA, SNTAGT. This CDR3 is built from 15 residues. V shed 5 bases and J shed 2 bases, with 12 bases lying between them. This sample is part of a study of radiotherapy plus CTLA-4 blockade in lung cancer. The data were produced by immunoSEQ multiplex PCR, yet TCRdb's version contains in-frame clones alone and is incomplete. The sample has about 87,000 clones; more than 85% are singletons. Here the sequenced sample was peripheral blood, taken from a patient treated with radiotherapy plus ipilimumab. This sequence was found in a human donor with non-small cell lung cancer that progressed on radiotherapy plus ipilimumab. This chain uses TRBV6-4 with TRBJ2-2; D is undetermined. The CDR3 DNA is TGTGCCAGCAGTTCGACACCCTACAACACCGGGGAGCTGTTTTTT. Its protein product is CASSSTPYNTGELFF.